This T cell receptor (beta chain) was sequenced in a study of blood T cell repertoires in COVID-19. Whole-study context: Both acute and convalescent COVID-19 samples were obtained from the United States, Italy and Spain. In each case, the material was cDNA or gDNA derived from T cells, B-cell-depleted T cells, or PBMCs.

The CDR3 contains 16 residues. V lost 7 bases, J lost 11 bases, and 16 bases stayed unmatched. The germline V gene has CDR1 MNHEY and CDR2 SMNVEV (reference sequence). This clone was found a few times. Methods used by the authors: Estimation of nucleated cell counts was performed using reference gene primer amplification. Method: immunoSEQ multiplex PCR; TCRdb's copy keeps in-frame clones and lacks some. The V and J calls and clone size come from that table; D and trimming were worked out from the DNA. Here the sample spans a few hundred thousand clones, nearly 90% being singletons. This receptor was obtained from a woman aged 30 to 39 with acute or convalescent COVID-19. Sequences were obtained from peripheral blood. The J gene is TRBJ2-6, the V gene TRBV27; TRBD1 matches 8 bases. The CDR3 nucleotides read TGTGCCAGCACCTTAGGTGGCAGGGGGCGCGTGGACGTCCTGACTTTC. Translation gives CASTLGGRGRVDVLTF.